The source of this T cell receptor beta chain is a study of T cell changes during pregnancy in multiple sclerosis. V gave up 0 bases and J gave up 8 bases, with 16 bases separating them. The CDR3 contains 15 residues. Germline assignment: CDR1 LGHNA and CDR2 YNFKEQ. The table came from immunoSEQ multiplex PCR; TCRdb's copy has only in-frame clones and leaves some out. The sample carries nearly 40,000 clones, about 92% recorded once. The origin of this receptor is a female donor with multiple sclerosis, enrolled in a pregnancy study. The chain recombines TRBV4-2 with TRBJ1-2; tentative D call: TRBD1 (6 bases). The sequencing here drew on CD4+ T cells from peripheral blood mononuclear cells, taken in the third trimester of pregnancy. The CDR3 coding sequence is TGTGCCAGCAGCCAAGATATCAGGGGCTTAGGGGGCTACACCTTC. This encodes CASSQDIRGLGGYTF.